Listed below are T cell receptor beta chains from one sample, sequenced in a study of T cells in Graves' hyperthyroidism and ophthalmopathy. TCRdb passed the multiplex PCR reads through MiXCR, listing each CDR3 protein once. Counted here are hundreds of thousands of distinct CDR3 sequences, around 38% occurring once; the ten biggest clones make up more than 7%. Sequencing used blood. The receptors shown here come from a man between 18 and 35 years old with Graves' hyperthyroidism. The CDR3 runs from the conserved cysteine through the conserved F or W. A D gene is named only where the DNA matches it firmly. Clone sizes are given selectively: once, few, many, or a class where the clone is expanded.

cdr3_aa,cdr3_nt,d_call,clone_size,v_call,j_call
CASSLGNAYNPPLHF,TGTGCCAGCAGCTTGGGGAACGCTTATAATCCACCCCTCCACTTT,-,-,TRBV7-2,TRBJ1-6
CASSPQGLSNQPQHF,TGCGCCAGCAGCCCCCAGGGACTTAGCAATCAGCCCCAGCATTTT,-,-,TRBV4-3,TRBJ1-5
CSVGGTEEKLFF,TGCAGCGTTGGAGGGACGGAGGAAAAACTGTTTTTT,-,many,TRBV29-1,TRBJ1-4
CAGGTSYEQYF,TGTGCCGGGGGCACCTCCTACGAGCAGTACTTC,-,-,TRBV25-1,TRBJ2-7
CASTRGLAVYEQYF,TGTGCCAGCACTAGAGGACTAGCGGTTTACGAGCAGTACTTC,TRBD2,-,TRBV2,TRBJ2-7
CAISEWENTIYF,TGTGCCATCAGTGAGTGGGAAAACACCATATATTTT,-,many,TRBV10-3,TRBJ1-3
CASSPTGAGETQYF,TGTGCCAGCAGCCCGACCGGGGCTGGAGAGACCCAGTACTTC,-,many,TRBV7-3,TRBJ2-5
CASSWGWVPTGELFF,TGTGCCAGCAGCTGGGGGTGGGTCCCCACCGGGGAGCTGTTTTTT,-,-,TRBV7-2,TRBJ2-2
CASSYSPGDRRYTF,TGTGCCAGCAGTTACTCGCCGGGAGATCGGAGGTACACCTTC,-,once,TRBV6-5,TRBJ1-2
CASSGPAKNSYEQYF,TGTGCCAGCAGCGGACCAGCGAAAAACTCCTACGAGCAGTACTTC,-,-,TRBV6-5,TRBJ2-7
CASTDQVWTGKNGYTF,TGTGCCAGTACCGATCAGGTGTGGACAGGGAAGAATGGCTACACCTTC,TRBD1,many,TRBV19,TRBJ1-2
CANRGANTGELFF,TGTGCCAATAGGGGAGCCAACACCGGGGAGCTGTTTTTT,-,many,TRBV10-3,TRBJ2-2
CASSLGRGNNSPLHF,TGTGCCAGCAGTTTAGGGAGGGGGAATAATTCACCCCTCCACTTT,-,-,TRBV2,TRBJ1-6
CASSIGPSRGRRYQPQHF,TGTGCCAGTAGTATAGGTCCTTCTCGGGGTCGCCGGTATCAGCCCCAGCATTTT,-,-,TRBV19,TRBJ1-5
CATSSGRGLGQYEQYF,TGTGCCACCAGCAGCGGGAGAGGACTAGGGCAATACGAGCAGTACTTC,TRBD2,few,TRBV15,TRBJ2-7
CAISDQGGTNEKLFF,TGTGCCATCAGTGATCAGGGGGGGACTAATGAAAAACTGTTTTTT,TRBD1,many,TRBV10-3,TRBJ1-4
CASSPIRRGSGANVLTF,TGTGCCAGCAGCCCCATCAGGCGGGGCTCTGGGGCCAACGTCCTGACTTTC,-,many,TRBV7-3,TRBJ2-6
CASTPGRSYEQYF,TGTGCCAGCACTCCGGGGCGCTCCTACGAGCAGTACTTC,-,-,TRBV7-9,TRBJ2-7
CASSAGEYQPQHF,TGCGCCAGCAGCGCCGGCGAGTACCAGCCCCAGCATTTT,-,-,TRBV10-2,TRBJ1-5
CVSRGGELFF,TGTGTCAGCAGAGGCGGGGAGCTGTTTTTT,-,once,TRBV12-3/TRBV12-4,TRBJ2-2
CASSLGGSEQPQHF,TGTGCCAGCAGTTTAGGGGGGTCCGAACAGCCCCAGCATTTT,-,few,TRBV12-3/TRBV12-4,TRBJ1-5
CASSEGGGAEAFF,TGTGCCAGCAGTGAAGGAGGAGGCGCTGAAGCTTTCTTT,-,many,TRBV2,TRBJ1-1
CSAGTGGPTLGNTIYF,TGCAGTGCAGGGACAGGGGGGCCAACGCTTGGAAACACCATATATTTT,TRBD1,few,TRBV20-1,TRBJ1-3
CAISDMGDQPQHF,TGTGCCATCTCTGACATGGGGGATCAGCCCCAGCATTTT,-,many,TRBV10-3,TRBJ1-5
CASSAPGQGSYYGYTF,TGTGCCAGCAGCGCACCGGGACAGGGATCGTACTATGGCTACACCTTC,TRBD1,-,TRBV11-1,TRBJ1-2
CASSDSSRPYGYTF,TGTGCCAGCAGCGACTCAAGCCGACCCTATGGCTACACCTTC,-,few,TRBV6-9,TRBJ1-2
CASSRRQGTNTEAFF,TGCGCCAGCAGCCGCCGACAGGGGACGAACACTGAAGCTTTCTTT,TRBD1,few,TRBV4-1,TRBJ1-1
CASSEWGSPREF,TGTGCCAGCAGTGAATGGGGCAGCCCGAGGGAGTTT,-,-,TRBV25-1,TRBJ1-1
CASSSDATPNF,TGTGCCAGCAGTTCTGACGCGACCCCAAACTTC,-,-,TRBV5-4,TRBJ2-5
CASSYRESPLHF,TGTGCCAGCAGTTACCGGGAATCACCCCTCCACTTT,-,many,TRBV6-5,TRBJ1-6
CASSEIQALYGYTF,TGTGCCAGCAGTGAAATCCAAGCCCTCTATGGCTACACCTTC,-,many,TRBV2,TRBJ1-2
CSARDLTGGDTEAFF,TGCAGTGCTAGAGATCTCACGGGCGGAGACACTGAAGCTTTCTTT,-,-,TRBV20-1,TRBJ1-1
CAISTDRTDEKLFF,TGTGCCATCAGCACGGACAGGACAGATGAAAAACTGTTTTTT,TRBD1,many,TRBV10-3,TRBJ1-4
CASSQDQGNYGYTF,TGTGCCAGCAGCCAAGACCAGGGAAACTATGGCTACACCTTC,-,-,TRBV7-9,TRBJ1-2
CASTLSGAGLDTEAFF,TGTGCCAGCACCCTTAGCGGGGCAGGTTTGGACACTGAAGCTTTCTTT,-,-,TRBV2,TRBJ1-1
CASSPYLAADRGDTEAFF,TGTGCCAGCAGTCCTTACTTAGCGGCGGACAGGGGCGACACTGAAGCTTTCTTT,TRBD1,-,TRBV7-2,TRBJ1-1
CATSVTGNTGELFF,TGTGCCACCAGTGTGACAGGGAACACCGGGGAGCTGTTTTTT,-,many,TRBV24-1,TRBJ2-2
CATTGNTEAFF,TGTGCCACCACAGGGAACACTGAAGCTTTCTTT,-,many,TRBV10-3,TRBJ1-1
CASSFPGQDNYGYTF,TGTGCCAGCAGCTTTCCTGGACAGGATAACTATGGCTACACCTTC,TRBD1,-,TRBV5-8,TRBJ1-2
CASSFSEVDEKLFF,TGTGCCAGCAGCTTCTCTGAGGTGGATGAAAAACTGTTTTTT,-,once,TRBV5-5,TRBJ1-4
CASSWDLSYEQYF,TGTGCCAGCAGTTGGGACCTAAGCTACGAGCAGTACTTC,-,few,TRBV2,TRBJ2-7
CASSYARPGPRSYEQYF,TGTGCCAGCAGTTACGCTAGACCAGGCCCCAGATCCTACGAGCAGTACTTC,-,-,TRBV10-3,TRBJ2-7
CSASVGAGNTIYF,TGCAGTGCTAGTGTAGGGGCTGGAAACACCATATATTTT,-,many,TRBV20-1,TRBJ1-3
CASSPQTGSAYEQYF,TGCGCCAGCAGTCCTCAGACAGGGAGCGCCTACGAGCAGTACTTC,TRBD1,-,TRBV10-2,TRBJ2-7
CASSLDLTGARETQYF,TGTGCCAGCAGCTTAGATCTGACGGGAGCAAGAGAGACCCAGTACTTC,-,-,TRBV11-2,TRBJ2-5
CASSSDRGTVNF,TGCGCCAGCAGCTCGGACAGGGGGACGGTTAACTTT,TRBD1,-,TRBV5-1,TRBJ1-1
CASSRTGGESAGELFF,TGTGCCAGCAGCCGAACAGGGGGAGAGTCGGCCGGGGAGCTGTTTTTT,TRBD1,few,TRBV9,TRBJ2-2
CATSAIPDYEQYF,TGTGCTACCTCGGCTATCCCGGACTACGAGCAGTACTTC,-,-,TRBV10-3,TRBJ2-7
CSAGLAGTQYF,TGCAGTGCAGGACTAGCAGGGACCCAGTACTTC,TRBD2,-,TRBV20-1,TRBJ2-5
CATSDPDSSGANVLTF,TGTGCCACCAGCGATCCCGACAGCTCTGGGGCCAACGTCCTGACTTTC,-,-,TRBV24-1,TRBJ2-6
CASSFRRYDEQYF,TGTGCCAGCAGTTTCAGGCGTTATGACGAGCAGTACTTC,-,once,TRBV10-3,TRBJ2-7
CASSGDGQPNQPQHF,TGTGCCAGTAGTGGCGACGGACAGCCCAATCAGCCCCAGCATTTT,-,many,TRBV19,TRBJ1-5
CASFSGYGAEQYF,TGTGCCAGCTTCTCCGGGTACGGGGCCGAGCAGTACTTC,-,-,TRBV14,TRBJ2-7
CASLPRDIGVGQYF,TGTGCCAGCCTTCCCAGAGACATAGGCGTAGGGCAGTACTTC,-,many,TRBV7-8,TRBJ2-7
CAISEPGMNTEAFF,TGTGCCATCAGTGAACCGGGGATGAACACTGAAGCTTTCTTT,-,many,TRBV10-3,TRBJ1-1
CASSQRLAGVETQYF,TGTGCCAGCAGCCAAAGACTAGCGGGAGTGGAGACCCAGTACTTC,TRBD2,few,TRBV7-8,TRBJ2-5
CSALRVRGQQANYGYTF,TGCAGTGCCCTCAGGGTTAGGGGACAGCAAGCTAACTATGGCTACACCTTC,TRBD1,-,TRBV20-1,TRBJ1-2
CASTRDKGANVLTF,TGTGCCAGTACTAGGGACAAGGGGGCCAACGTCCTGACTTTC,-,-,TRBV7-9,TRBJ2-6
CASSAQGTQYF,TGTGCCAGCTCAGCCCAGGGGACCCAGTACTTC,-,many,TRBV25-1,TRBJ2-5